This T cell receptor beta chain was obtained from a study of OX40 agonist ivuxolimab in advanced cancers. Study findings and constraints: Antigen specificity of clonally expanded peripheral T cells was not established.

Sequencing used immunoSEQ multiplex PCR; TCRdb keeps in-frame clones, though not all of them. There are approximately 100,000 clones in the sample; approximately 90% occur only once, and roughly 0.8% lies in the top ten. This clone was detected only once. Its target is unknown. The material was CD4+ or CD8+ T cells sorted from blood, obtained in a trial of the OX40 agonist ivuxolimab. The receptor's source is an adult with an advanced solid tumor such as melanoma, head and neck, liver or kidney cancer.

For the CDR3, the DNA is TGCGCCAGCAGCCGGGAAGCGGGGGGCCATAGCACAGATACGCAGTATTTT. It translates to CASSREAGGHSTDTQYF. The chain recombines TRBV4-3 with TRBJ2-3; 9 bases fit TRBD2. CDR1 and CDR2 (germline): LGHNA, YSLEER. This CDR3 comprises 17 residues. J was trimmed by 0 bases and V by 4 bases; bases with no gene match: 8.